Each of the 26 T cell receptor beta chains below was sequenced from the same sample in a study of spatial heterogeneity in lung cancer (dated by TCRdb to between 2018 and 2020). General study outcomes and caveats: The tumor nonsynonymous mutation count correlated with the number of expanded alpha and beta TCRs within the tumor.

What these receptors recognize is not known. The meaning of the sample's time point label: sample taken at primary tumor resection. Receptor amplification or capture employed 5' RACE. This sample was sequenced with a NextSeq 500. Through fastp at Q25 and MiXCR, TCRdb rebuilt clones from the public reads, retaining in-frame beta chains. Duplicate CDR3 protein sequences are folded into a single record with the most common DNA and genes. This sample has 20,000 to 30,000 distinct CDR3 sequences in its table, and under 9% of those were observed once. The ten most abundant clones make up over 7.5% of the sample. Sample: lung tumor tissue, taken at surgery. All receptors derive from a male donor with early-stage non-small cell lung cancer.

V and J are TRBV14 and TRBJ2-2, with 11 nucleotides matching TRBD2. Germline V CDR1 and CDR2: SGHDN, FVKESK. CDR3 size: 17 residues. Trimming at V came to 3 bases and at J to 4 bases, leaving 7 bases not matched to a gene. The CDR3 loop is CASSQNPLAGVTGELFF. As DNA, the CDR3 is TGTGCCAGCAGCCAGAACCCACTAGCGGGAGTCACCGGGGAGCTGTTTTTT.

This clonotype is labeled as medium-sized. V gene TRBV7-8 combines with J gene TRBJ2-5; the match to TRBD2 covers 7 bases. The CDR3 contains 17 residues. From germline, CDR1 is SGHVS and CDR2 FQNEAQ. The V segment lost 1 base and the J segment 3 bases; nucleotides outside the gene matches: 11. As DNA, the CDR3 is TGTGCCAGCAGCTTAGTGCGGGAGTCCCGGGCAGAAGAGACCCAGTACTTC. Amino acid sequence: CASSLVRESRAEETQYF.

This chain connects TRBV20-1 to TRBJ1-5; tentatively, D is TRBD1 (5 bases). V dropped 6 bases and J dropped 6 bases, with 12 bases sitting between them. The CDR3 sequence is 12 residues long. Looked up from germline, CDR1 is DFQATT and CDR2 is SNEGSKA (reference sequence). CDR3 region: CSAGRVGQPQHF. The CDR3 nucleotides read TGCAGTGCGGGCAGGGTAGGTCAGCCCCAGCATTTT.

This clonotype was counted at least ten times. The chain couples TRBV27 to TRBJ2-5, with D perhaps matching TRBD2 (6 bases). CDR3 length: 17 amino acids. The germline V and J ends were trimmed by 9 bases and 3 bases, with 26 bases remaining between them. Germline V gives CDR1 MNHEY, CDR2 SMNVEV (reference sequence). Here the CDR3 reads CASRRGLSGELKETQYF. CDR3 DNA: TGTGCCAGTCGGAGAGGGCTCTCGGGGGAGCTGAAAGAGACCCAGTACTTC.

This clonotype was observed at least ten times. This sequence joins TRBV29-1 and TRBJ1-1, with a weak D call TRBD1 (6 bases). This CDR3 is 13 amino acids long. The germline CDR1 and CDR2 sequences are SQVTM and ANQGSEA. V dropped 7 bases and J dropped 3 bases, with 15 bases sitting between them. CDR3 protein: CSGRQETYTEAFF. CDR3 in DNA: TGCAGCGGCCGACAGGAGACTTACACTGAAGCTTTCTTT.

This clonotype was observed at least ten times. The CDR3 nucleotides are TGTGCCAGCAGTGGCCGGATCCGTTATACCCAGTACTTC. It codes for CASSGRIRYTQYF. This rearrangement joins TRBV12-3 or TRBV12-4 to TRBJ2-5; D gene uncertain. The CDR3 totals 13 residues. Trimming took off 5 bases at V and 8 bases at J, with 15 bases between the two ends.

This clonotype turned up a few times. The chain is built from TRBV2 and TRBJ1-3; D is possibly TRBD1 (5 bases). The CDR3 spans 14 residues. Germline lookup yields CDR1 SNHLY and CDR2 FYNNEI. Trimming removed 9 bases from V and 0 bases from J, with 12 bases in between. CDR3 nucleotide sequence: TGTGCCAGATCCAGGGTGGTCTCTGGAAACACCATATATTTT. It encodes CARSRVVSGNTIYF.

This clonotype was observed a few times. Here the CDR3 reads CASSYVGRNTGELFF. The DNA for the CDR3 is TGTGCCAGCAGTTACGTGGGGCGGAACACCGGGGAGCTGTTTTTT. The chain recombines TRBV6-5 with TRBJ2-2, with a tentative D call TRBD1 (5 bases). The ends were cut back, 2 bases at V and 1 base at J, with 8 bases in the middle. Germline V gene sequence: CDR1 MNHEY, CDR2 SVGAGI. The CDR3 is 15 amino acids.

This sequence joins TRBV7-9 and TRBJ2-7, with D perhaps assigned TRBD1 or TRBD2 (5 bases each). The V gene's germline CDR1 is SEHNR and CDR2 FQNEAQ (reference sequence). The V end lost 1 base, the J end lost 2 bases, and 12 bases lay between the germline ends. CDR3 length equals 15 residues. The CDR3 loop reads CASSLEGTATYEQYF. The CDR3 DNA is TGTGCCAGCAGCTTAGAGGGGACGGCGACCTACGAGCAGTACTTC. The full variable domain, completed using reference TRBV7-9 and TRBJ2-7, is DTGVSQNPRHKITKRGQNVTFRCDPISEHNRLYWYRQTLGQGPEFLTYFQNEAQLEKSRLLSDRFSAERPKGSFSTLEIQRTEQGDSAMYLCASSLEGTATYEQYFGPGTRLTVT.

This chain uses TRBV29-1 with TRBJ2-3; either TRBD1 or TRBD2 may fit D (5 bases each). V lost 6 bases, J lost 3 bases, and 10 bases lay in between. The CDR3 runs to 12 residues. Germline V lookup: CDR1 SQVTM, CDR2 ANQGSEA. The CDR3 loop is CSVGRLTDTQYF. CDR3 nucleotides: TGCAGCGTGGGACGGCTAACAGATACGCAGTATTTT.

This clonotype was recorded at least ten times. The V gene is TRBV12-3 or TRBV12-4, the J gene TRBJ2-7, with unresolved D. The CDR3 sequence is 14 residues long. Trimming removed 0 bases at V and 2 bases at J, with 8 bases between. In nucleotides, the CDR3 is TGTGCCAGCAGTTTAGCAGGCTTCCCCTACGAGCAGTACTTC. It yields the protein CASSLAGFPYEQYF.

The chain uses TRBV30 and TRBJ1-1; unclear D gene. This CDR3 is built from 13 residues. V lost 2 bases, J lost 1 base, and 8 bases lay in between. Germline values: CDR1 GTSNPN, CDR2 SVGIG (reference sequence). Here the CDR3 DNA reads TGTGCCTGGAGTAATATATGGAACACTGAAGCTTTCTTT. This codes for CAWSNIWNTEAFF.

This clonotype came up many times. This sequence joins TRBV19 and TRBJ1-2; no reliable D call. Germline V gene sequence: CDR1 LNHDA, CDR2 SQIVND (reference sequence). The CDR3 is 12 amino acids. Trimming removed 3 bases from V and 8 bases from J, with 10 bases in between. DNA of the CDR3: TGTGCCAGTAGTATCGAACGCTGGGGCTACACCTTC. It specifies CASSIERWGYTF.

This clonotype is medium-sized within its sample. The chain recombines TRBV10-3 with TRBJ2-5; 7 bases align to TRBD1. The CDR3 has 14 residues. Trimming cost V 5 bases and J 5 bases; bases outside gene matches: 8. CDR1 is ENHRY and CDR2 is SYGVKD in the germline V gene. For the CDR3, the DNA is TGTGCCATCAGTCGCGCAGGGGGATTGGAGACCCAGTACTTC. Translated, it gives CAISRAGGLETQYF.

This chain connects TRBV5-4 to TRBJ2-5; D remains ambiguous. The CDR3 extends over 13 amino acids. Germline V gene lookup returns CDR1 SGHNT and CDR2 YYREEE (reference sequence). V gave up 0 bases and J gave up 4 bases, with 7 bases separating them. The CDR3 region is CASSLAQGETQYF. The CDR3 nucleotides read TGTGCCAGCAGCTTGGCCCAAGGAGAGACCCAGTACTTC.

This clonotype was counted ten times or more. The rearrangement links TRBV5-1 to TRBJ2-5; 9 nucleotides agree with TRBD2. The junction had 8 bases not matched to a gene; V was cut back by 7 bases and J by 1 base. The germline CDR1 and CDR2 sequences are SGHRS and YFSETQ. This CDR3 contains 15 residues. In nucleotides, the CDR3 is TGCGCCAGCCTCTCGGGAGCGGGGGGCCAAGAGACCCAGTACTTC. Translating gives CASLSGAGGQETQYF.

A note on this clonotype: This sequence may be a read error, since a much larger clone differs from it by one base. The chain recombines TRBV4-1 with TRBJ2-3; perhaps D is TRBD1 or TRBD2 (5 bases each). From germline, CDR1 is MGHRA and CDR2 YSYEKL. This CDR3 has 16 amino acids. The CDR3 sequence: CASNQEFPGRLNTQYF. In DNA, the CDR3 is TGCGCCAGCAACCAAGAATTCCCGGGACGCCTCAATACGCAGTATTTT.

This clonotype was seen repeatedly, ten times or more. The chain has TRBV18 and TRBJ2-3; D is ambiguous. V dropped 3 bases and J dropped 1 base, with 2 bases sitting between them. Germline V gene data show CDR1 as KGHSH and CDR2 as LQKENI. CDR3 length: 12 residues. The CDR3, as DNA: TGTGCCAGCTCACCCCGCACAGATACGCAGTATTTT. This encodes CASSPRTDTQYF. Full variable domain (missing parts from reference TRBV18 and TRBJ2-3): NAGVMQNPRHLVRRRGQEARLRCSPMKGHSHVYWYRQLPEEGLKFMVYLQKENIIDESGMPKERFSAEFPKEGPSILRIQQVVRGDSAAYFCASSPRTDTQYFGPGTRLTVL.

This clonotype was detected ten times or more. The CDR3 protein is CASNQGDYTEAFF. The CDR3 DNA reads as TGTGCCAGCAACCAAGGGGACTACACTGAAGCTTTCTTT. The chain combines TRBV6-5 with TRBJ1-1; tentative D call: TRBD1 (5 bases). The CDR3 runs to 13 residues. The V end was cut by 7 bases, the J end by 3 bases, with 12 bases between. Germline-derived CDR1 and CDR2 are MNHEY and SVGAGI.

This chain joins TRBV4-3 and TRBJ2-1; D unclear. This CDR3 has 15 amino acids. V lost 0 bases and J lost 7, with 13 bases in between. Germline CDR1 reads LGHNA; CDR2 reads YSLEER. The CDR3 spells CASSQDRRVRNEQFF. As DNA, the CDR3 is TGCGCCAGCAGCCAAGATCGAAGGGTAAGGAATGAGCAGTTCTTC.

V usage is TRBV29-1 and J usage is TRBJ1-2; 9 nucleotides line up with TRBD1. The germline CDR1 and CDR2 sequences are SQVTM and ANQGSEA. The CDR3 is made up of 13 amino acids. The J segment lost 3 bases and the V segment lost 7 bases, leaving 6 bases of the junction unmatched. The CDR3 here is CSATDRGDYGYTF. CDR3 nucleotide sequence: TGCAGCGCTACGGACAGGGGTGACTATGGCTACACCTTC.

This clonotype has at least ten counts. The CDR3 bases are TGTGCCAGCAGCTTAACGTCAGAGGACAATGAGCAGTTCTTC. It specifies CASSLTSEDNEQFF. The chain couples TRBV7-3 to TRBJ2-1; D call uncertain. Germline V gene data show CDR1 as SGHTA and CDR2 as FQGTGA. V was trimmed by 0 bases and J by 5 bases, leaving 8 bases between them. The CDR3 totals 14 residues.

The sample holds many counts of this clonotype. The chain uses TRBV7-9 and TRBJ1-4, with D possibly matching TRBD1 (6 bases). The ends were cut back, 4 bases at V and 7 bases at J, with 22 bases in the middle. The CDR3 spans 17 residues. Germline CDR1 reads SEHNR; CDR2 reads FQNEAQ (reference sequence). The CDR3 reads CASSSTLIRDTGEKLFF. Written as DNA, the CDR3 is TGTGCCAGCAGCTCCACACTAATCCGGGACACTGGTGAAAAACTGTTTTTT. The variable domain in full, completed from reference TRBV7-9 and TRBJ1-4, reads DTGVSQNPRHKITKRGQNVTFRCDPISEHNRLYWYRQTLGQGPEFLTYFQNEAQLEKSRLLSDRFSAERPKGSFSTLEIQRTEQGDSAMYLCASSSTLIRDTGEKLFFGSGTQLSVL.

Ten or more counts support this clonotype. The J gene is TRBJ1-1, the V gene TRBV12-5; D uncertain. V shed 6 bases and J shed 9 bases, with 17 bases lying between them. Germline CDR1 and CDR2: LGHNT and FRNRAP. The CDR3 sequence is 13 residues long. The CDR3 region is CASGRYPEDKAFF. The CDR3 bases are TGTGCTAGTGGCCGGTACCCGGAGGATAAAGCTTTCTTT.

This clonotype occurred many times. This rearrangement joins TRBV4-3 to TRBJ2-1, with D perhaps matching TRBD2 (5 bases). CDR1 LGHNA and CDR2 YSLEER come from the germline V gene. The CDR3 has 14 amino acids. Between the trimmed V and J ends, which lost 3 bases and 7 bases, there was a span of 13 bases. CDR3: CASSQVERNNEQFF. The CDR3 coding sequence is TGCGCCAGCAGCCAGGTTGAGCGGAATAATGAGCAGTTCTTC.

This clonotype was counted ten times or more. The chain links TRBV28 to TRBJ2-1; 10 nucleotides align to TRBD1. Per the germline V gene, CDR1 is MDHEN and CDR2 is SYDVKM. The V and J ends lost 10 bases and 8 bases, in that order; junction bases with no gene match: 11. CDR3 size: 14 residues. The CDR3 coding sequence is TGTGCCACAACCAGGGACAGGGGACTGTATGAGCAGTTCTTC. Its translation: CATTRDRGLYEQFF. Combining the CDR3 with reference TRBV28 and TRBJ2-1 gives the whole variable domain DVKVTQSSRYLVKRTGEKVFLECVQDMDHENMFWYRQDPGLGLRLIYFSYDVKMKEKGDIPEGYSVSREKKERFSLILESASTNQTSMYLCATTRDRGLYEQFFGPGTRLTVL.